This entry concerns a single TCR beta chain. These data come from a study of cytotoxic CD8 clonotypes in ibrutinib-treated CLL. Per germline, CDR1 MDHEN and CDR2 SYDVKM. Trimming removed 2 bases from V and 6 bases from J, with 8 bases in between. This CDR3 spans 13 amino acids. Sequenced by immunoSEQ multiplex PCR; TCRdb stores in-frame clones only, minus some. Of 100,000 to 150,000 clones listed, 75% to 90% were seen once; the top ten hold about 1.9%. The sequenced sample was PBMCs, obtained after 24 months of ibrutinib treatment. This clonotype was obtained from a human donor with chronic lymphocytic leukemia. The J gene is TRBJ2-1, the V gene TRBV28; weak D call: TRBD1 (6 bases). CDR3 sequence reads: CASSLTGTNEQFF. The CDR3 nucleotides read TGTGCCAGCAGTTTAACAGGGACCAATGAGCAGTTCTTC. The full variable domain, in which reference TRBV28 and TRBJ2-1 provide the parts outside the CDR3, is DVKVTQSSRYLVKRTGEKVFLECVQDMDHENMFWYRQDPGLGLRLIYFSYDVKMKEKGDIPEGYSVSREKKERFSLILESASTNQTSMYLCASSLTGTNEQFFGPGTRLTVL.